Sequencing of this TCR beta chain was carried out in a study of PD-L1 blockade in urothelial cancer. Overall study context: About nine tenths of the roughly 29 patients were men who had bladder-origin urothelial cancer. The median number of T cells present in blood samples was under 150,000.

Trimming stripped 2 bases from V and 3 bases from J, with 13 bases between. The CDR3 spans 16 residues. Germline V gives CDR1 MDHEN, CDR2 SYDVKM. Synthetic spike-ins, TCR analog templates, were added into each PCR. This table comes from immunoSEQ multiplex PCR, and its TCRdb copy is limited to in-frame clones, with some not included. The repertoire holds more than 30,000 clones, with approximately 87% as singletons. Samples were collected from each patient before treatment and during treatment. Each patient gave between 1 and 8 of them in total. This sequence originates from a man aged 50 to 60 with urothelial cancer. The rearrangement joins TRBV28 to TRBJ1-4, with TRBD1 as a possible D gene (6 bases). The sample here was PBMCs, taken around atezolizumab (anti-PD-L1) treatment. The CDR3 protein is CASSLVSGAANEKLFF. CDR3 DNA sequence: TGTGCCAGCAGTTTAGTTTCAGGGGCAGCTAATGAAAAACTGTTTTTT.